Each of the 21 T cell receptor beta chains below was sequenced from the same sample in a study of Ad26.COV2.S vaccination and SARS-CoV-2 variants. Using immunoSEQ multiplex PCR, the repertoire was profiled, and TCRdb retains in-frame clones only, with some absent. The sample holds 400,000 to 450,000 clones, roughly 90% seen once. Treatment of the sample: approximately 18 received Ad26.COV2.S at low or high dose, single or two shots; about 5 received placebo; per-sample allocation not given. After the first vaccine or placebo injection, samples were drawn on day 63. The sample in question was peripheral blood, obtained in a trial of Ad26.COV2.S vaccine versus placebo. These receptors were collected from a person aged 18-60 years who received the Ad26.COV2.S COVID-19 vaccine or a placebo.

As for this clone: In the same sample, other DNA sequences code for this CDR3. V gene TRBV3-1 (or the pseudogene TRBV3-2) combines with J gene TRBJ2-1; perhaps TRBD1 as D (5 bases). The germline CDR1 and CDR2 sequences are LGHDT and YNNKEL (reference sequence). V gave up 0 bases and J gave up 4 bases, with 7 bases separating them. The length of the CDR3 is 14 residues. CDR3 nucleotide sequence: TGTGCCAGCAGCCAAGATGGGGCGTACAATGAGCAGTTCTTC. Protein product: CASSQDGAYNEQFF.

The chain recombines TRBV6-5 with TRBJ2-7; D is perhaps TRBD2 (6 bases). Trimming left V 2 bases short and J 7 bases short, with 18 bases between. Per the germline V gene, CDR1 is MNHEY and CDR2 is SVGAGI. The CDR3 runs to 15 residues. The CDR3, as DNA: TGTGCCAGCAGTTACGGTTTCGGGAGTACGGGGGAGCAGTACTTC. Its protein is CASSYGFGSTGEQYF.

The chain couples TRBV6-2 or TRBV6-3 to TRBJ1-5; D gene unclear. Germline V CDR1 and CDR2: MNHEY, SVGEGT. V was clipped by 6 bases and J by 6 bases, with 18 bases between them. The CDR3 is made up of 15 amino acids. CDR3 sequence reads: CASSPTRSEFQPQHF. CDR3 bases: TGTGCCAGCAGCCCTACACGTTCGGAGTTTCAGCCCCAGCATTTT.

This chain connects TRBV10-2 to TRBJ2-7; no firm D call. Trimming removed 8 bases at V and 6 bases at J, with 20 bases between. Germline CDR1 reads WSHSY; CDR2 reads SAAADI. The CDR3 runs to 14 residues. CDR3 sequence reads: CASGDQIYRSEQYF. The CDR3 nucleotides are TGCGCCAGCGGAGATCAGATTTACCGCTCCGAGCAGTACTTC.

The J gene is TRBJ2-1, the V gene TRBV7-9; 10 positions agree with TRBD2. The CDR3 is 17 residues long. In germline, CDR1 is SEHNR, CDR2 FQNEAQ (reference sequence). Trimming at V came to 5 bases and at J to 7 bases, leaving 14 bases not matched to a gene. The CDR3 protein is CASSPVKSGRANNEQFF. The CDR3 DNA is TGTGCCAGCAGCCCCGTTAAGAGCGGGAGGGCAAATAATGAGCAGTTCTTC.

A single count supports this clone. V usage is TRBV30 and J usage is TRBJ1-6; 10 bases are a match to TRBD1. The CDR3 loop spans 15 amino acids. Germline values: CDR1 GTSNPN, CDR2 SVGIG (reference sequence). Trimming cost V 5 bases and J 7 bases; bases outside gene matches: 8. As DNA, the CDR3 is TGTGCCTGGGAAGGGACAGGGGAGAGCAATTCACCCCTCCACTTT. Translated: CAWEGTGESNSPLHF.

This chain connects TRBV7-8 to TRBJ2-7, with TRBD2 matching 8 bases. The germline CDR1 and CDR2 sequences are SGHVS and FQNEAQ. V lost 3 bases to trimming and J lost 0 bases; unmatched junction nucleotides: 7. This CDR3 comprises 16 residues. The DNA of the CDR3 is TGTGCCAGCAGCTTTGGAGCGGGAGATATCTCCTACGAGCAGTACTTC. Translation: CASSFGAGDISYEQYF.

This clone showed up just once. V gene TRBV6-5 combines with J gene TRBJ2-2; D remains ambiguous. This CDR3 contains 15 residues. V shed 1 base and J shed 2 bases, with 8 bases lying between them. CDR1 is MNHEY and CDR2 is SVGAGI in the germline V gene. The CDR3 DNA reads TGTGCCAGCAGTTACTGGCCACTAAACACCGGGGAGCTGTTTTTT. It translates to CASSYWPLNTGELFF.

The rearrangement joins TRBV9 to TRBJ2-2; D may correspond to TRBD1 or TRBD2 (5 bases each). The ends were cut back, 3 bases at V and 6 bases at J, with 18 bases in the middle. CDR1 and CDR2 (germline): SGDLS, YYNGEE. The CDR3 has 16 residues. DNA of the CDR3: TGTGCCAGCAGCGCCAACCGGACGGGACGTCCCGGGGAGCTGTTTTTT. Translation gives CASSANRTGRPGELFF.

The chain combines TRBV6-2 or TRBV6-3 with TRBJ2-2, with 11 nucleotides matching TRBD2. The CDR3 consists of 17 residues. V was pared by 4 bases and J by 4 bases, with 8 bases of the junction left unmatched. Germline V gene sequence: CDR1 MNHEY, CDR2 SVGEGT. CDR3 loop: CASSSSPSGRLTGELFF. The CDR3 DNA reads as TGTGCCAGCAGTTCAAGTCCTAGCGGGAGGCTCACCGGGGAGCTGTTTTTT.

The genes are TRBV6-7 and TRBJ2-5; 9 bases are shared with TRBD2. TRBV6-7 is known as an ORF, though its function is uncertain. This CDR3 is 18 amino acids long. V shed 7 bases and J 2 bases; nucleotides not matched to a gene: 17. Here the CDR3 reads CASTQTTPASGVQETQYF. In DNA, the CDR3 is TGTGCCAGCACCCAAACAACTCCCGCTAGCGGGGTGCAAGAGACCCAGTACTTC.

The chain joins TRBV27 to TRBJ2-7; no definite D call. Germline V gives CDR1 MNHEY, CDR2 SMNVEV (reference sequence). The CDR3 runs 15 residues. V was pared by 0 bases and J by 2 bases, with 11 bases between. CDR3 nucleotides: TGTGCCAGCAGTTTATCGGGCAGGCCGACCTACGAGCAGTACTTC. Translating it yields CASSLSGRPTYEQYF.

The chain combines TRBV7-8 with TRBJ1-5, with 9 bases matching TRBD1. Per germline, CDR1 SGHVS and CDR2 FQNEAQ. The V segment lost 2 bases and the J segment 0 bases; nucleotides outside the gene matches: 2. The CDR3 is made up of 16 amino acids. The CDR3 is CASSLNRGLSNQPQHF. DNA of the CDR3: TGTGCCAGCAGCTTAAACAGGGGGCTTAGCAATCAGCCCCAGCATTTT.

This chain links TRBV10-2 with TRBJ2-5; tentatively, D is TRBD2 (5 bases). The CDR3 totals 18 residues. Germline V CDR1 and CDR2: WSHSY, SAAADI. V was pared by 2 bases and J by 1 base, with 20 bases between. The CDR3 nucleotides read TGCGCCAGCAGTGAGGAGTTAATGGGCACTAGGGCCCAAGAGACCCAGTACTTC. Translation gives CASSEELMGTRAQETQYF.

This clone appeared a single time. The chain carries TRBV7-8 and TRBJ2-7, with 10 bases fitting TRBD1. The V gene end was trimmed by 1 base and the J gene end by 3 bases; junction bases not matched to a gene: 6. The V gene's germline CDR1 is SGHVS and CDR2 FQNEAQ. The CDR3 length is 16 residues. This chain's CDR3 is CASSLDAGTGDYEQYF. The CDR3 nucleotides are TGTGCCAGCAGCTTAGATGCCGGGACAGGGGACTACGAGCAGTACTTC.

V usage is TRBV4-3 and J usage is TRBJ2-7, with 7 bases that match TRBD2. The CDR3 runs 14 residues. Per the germline V gene, CDR1 is LGHNA and CDR2 is YSLEER. The trim removed 0 bases at V and 4 bases at J, leaving 3 bases unmatched. The CDR3 DNA reads as TGCGCCAGCAGCCAAGATCGACTAGCTTACGAGCAGTACTTC. Protein: CASSQDRLAYEQYF.

The chain couples TRBV4-3 to TRBJ2-3; 9 nucleotides agree with TRBD2. V shed 5 bases and J 3 bases; nucleotides not matched to a gene: 3. Germline-derived CDR1 and CDR2 are LGHNA and YSLEER. The CDR3 sequence is 14 residues long. CDR3 sequence (DNA): TGCGCCAGCAGCGGCGGGAGGGGTACAGATACGCAGTATTTT. As protein: CASSGGRGTDTQYF.

The CDR3 bases are TGTGCCAGCAGTTACGGGGACAGGGTGCGCGGCTACACCTTC. It yields the protein CASSYGDRVRGYTF. The V call is TRBV6-6, the J call TRBJ1-2, with TRBD1 matching 9 bases. Germline V gene sequence: CDR1 MNHNY, CDR2 SVGAGI (reference sequence). V trimming: 2 bases; J trimming: 8 bases; junction bases outside the gene matches: 6. The CDR3 consists of 14 residues.

This clone was recorded once. The rearrangement uses TRBV30 and TRBJ2-1; weak D call: TRBD2 (5 bases). The CDR3 is made up of 15 amino acids. Germline values: CDR1 GTSNPN, CDR2 SVGIG (reference sequence). The V end lost 0 bases, the J end lost 9 bases, and 18 bases lay between the germline ends. The CDR3 reads CAWSVHLSLAGEQFF. As DNA, the CDR3 is TGTGCCTGGAGTGTACACTTGAGTCTAGCCGGTGAGCAGTTCTTC.

The chain combines TRBV25-1 with TRBJ1-2, with D unclear. CDR3 length: 17 amino acids. Deletions cut 8 bases from V and 4 bases from J, with 26 bases between. Germline V gives CDR1 MGHDK, CDR2 SYGVNS. The CDR3 bases are TGTGCCAGCCCCCCCCGGCGAGATCTGTTCAAAATCTATGGCTACACCTTC. It is translated as CASPPRRDLFKIYGYTF.

The chain employs TRBV19 and TRBJ2-1; D uncertain. V lost 3 bases and J 7 bases, leaving 22 bases between the germline ends. Germline lookup yields CDR1 LNHDA and CDR2 SQIVND (reference sequence). The CDR3 runs to 17 residues. The CDR3 DNA reads as TGTGCCAGTAGTATTCCCGAGTGGAGAAGAACGGGTAATGAGCAGTTCTTC. Encoded protein: CASSIPEWRRTGNEQFF. Full variable domain (rest looked up from reference TRBV19 and TRBJ2-1): DGGITQSPKYLFRKEGQNVTLSCEQNLNHDAMYWYRQDPGQGLRLIYYSQIVNDFQKGDIAEGYSVSREKKESFPLTVTSAQKNPTAFYLCASSIPEWRRTGNEQFFGPGTRLTVL.